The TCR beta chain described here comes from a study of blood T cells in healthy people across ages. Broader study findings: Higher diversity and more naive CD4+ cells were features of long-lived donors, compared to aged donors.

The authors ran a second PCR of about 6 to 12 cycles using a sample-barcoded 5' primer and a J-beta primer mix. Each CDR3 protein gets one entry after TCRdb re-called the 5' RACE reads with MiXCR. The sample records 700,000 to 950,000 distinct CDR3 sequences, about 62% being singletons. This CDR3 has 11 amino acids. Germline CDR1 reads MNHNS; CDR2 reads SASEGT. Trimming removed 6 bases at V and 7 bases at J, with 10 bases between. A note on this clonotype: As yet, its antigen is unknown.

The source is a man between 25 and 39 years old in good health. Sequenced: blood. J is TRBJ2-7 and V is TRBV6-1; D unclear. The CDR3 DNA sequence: TGTGCCAGCAGCCCCTTGTTAGAGCAGTACTTC. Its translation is CASSPLLEQYF.